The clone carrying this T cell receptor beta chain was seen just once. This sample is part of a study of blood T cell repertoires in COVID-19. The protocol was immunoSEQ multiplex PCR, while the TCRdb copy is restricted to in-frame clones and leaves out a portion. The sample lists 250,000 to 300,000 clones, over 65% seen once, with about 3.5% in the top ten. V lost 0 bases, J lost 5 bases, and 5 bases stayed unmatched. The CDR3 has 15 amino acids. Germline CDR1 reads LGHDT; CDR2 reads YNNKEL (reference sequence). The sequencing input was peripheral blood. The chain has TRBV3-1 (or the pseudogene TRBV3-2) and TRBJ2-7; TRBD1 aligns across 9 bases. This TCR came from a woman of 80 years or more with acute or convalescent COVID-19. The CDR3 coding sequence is TGTGCCAGCAGCCAAGATGGGACAGGGATGAACGAGCAGTACTTC. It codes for CASSQDGTGMNEQYF.